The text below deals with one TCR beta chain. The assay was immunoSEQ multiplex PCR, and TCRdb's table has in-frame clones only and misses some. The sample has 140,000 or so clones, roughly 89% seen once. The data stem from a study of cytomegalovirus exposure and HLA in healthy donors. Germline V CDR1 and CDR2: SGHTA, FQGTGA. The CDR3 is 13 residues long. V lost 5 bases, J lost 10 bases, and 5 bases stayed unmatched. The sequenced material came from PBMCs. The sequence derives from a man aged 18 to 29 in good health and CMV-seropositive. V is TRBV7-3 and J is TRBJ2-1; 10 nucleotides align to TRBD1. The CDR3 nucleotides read TGTGCCAGCAGCGCGGGACAGGGGCACGAGCAGTTCTTC. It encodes CASSAGQGHEQFF.